This T cell receptor (beta chain) was sequenced for a study of T cells in Graves' hyperthyroidism and ophthalmopathy (dated 2019 in TCRdb). Background on the whole study: Peripheral blood samples were taken at the time of initial diagnosis, prior to any treatment. A discovery cohort of around 98 patients, 43 with Graves' ophthalmopathy and roughly 59 with stable Graves' hyperthyroidism, was used to find distinguishing TCR V-J signatures. Prospective prediction of ophthalmopathy was tested in an independent validation cohort consisting of about 19 hyperthyroidism patients and about 17 patients who later progressed to ophthalmopathy. The 90 to 100 discovery patients were randomly split 7:3 into training and test sets. In addition, the study compared T-cell repertoires in thyroid tissue and in blood from about 6 Graves' hyperthyroidism patients. Following sampling, methimazole starting at 30 mg daily was given to hyperthyroidism patients, and high-dose intravenous methylprednisolone was given to ophthalmopathy patients. According to the paper, TCR Vbeta CDR3 sequencing was carried out on 135 peripheral blood samples, which came from fewer than 50 ophthalmopathy, fewer than 80 hyperthyroidism and approximately 17 progressor patients.

With regard to this clonotype: Its antigen specificity is not known. The record has no base qualities; no much larger clone is one base away.

The TCR beta CDR3 regions were amplified from RNA transcripts. A first-round RT-PCR of the TCR CDR3 used the HTBI primer set with the Qiagen OneStep RT-PCR kit. The libraries were constructed in a second round of multiplex PCR and then size-selected and purified. Paired-end sequencing of the libraries was performed with 100 bp reads on an Illumina HiSeq2000. Regarding the original processing steps: Raw data were processed with SOAPnuke, discarding reads with adapters, uncalled bases, mean Phred below 15, or no exact constant-primer or identifier match. High-quality paired reads were merged using COPE v1.2.5, and each unique nucleotide sequence was defined as a clonotype. MiTCR v1.1 was used to align clonotypes to the IMGT TRBV, TRBD and TRBJ reference segments. Analysis was restricted to V-J combinations with a frequency above 0.0001, which covered roughly 99% of repertoires. The TCS score was defined as F50 (clonal expansion) divided by E x V (chaos), with BLOSUM62-based TCRdist calculated between CDR3 peptides within each V-J. Welch's t-statistics and random forest reduced 500 to 650 V-J features to 13, which were used in a naive Bayes classifier (R e1071). The public reads were reanalyzed by TCRdb: fastp trimming at Q25, MiXCR alignment, in-frame beta chains only. CDR3 protein sequences are deduplicated, and each keeps its most common genes and DNA. The V and J calls were determined by TCRdb, not by the authors. The sample table records around 340,000 distinct CDR3 sequences; approximately 16% of these occur just once. The top ten clonotypes cover around a third of the sample.

Trimming costs V 5 bases and J 10 bases, and their ends lie 11 bases apart. Reading the germline V gene gives CDR1 MDHEN and CDR2 SYDVKM. The CDR3, from cysteine to phenylalanine, totals 11 residues. The entry retains the CDR3 DNA only, 33 bases that are in frame from base 1. Results the study describes overall, beyond this receptor: Sample size was not statistically predetermined, and investigators were not blinded to group allocation. During validation, the model predicted progression to ophthalmopathy a median of around six months ahead of onset, with 70.59% sensitivity and around 73% specificity. Most expanded thyroid clonotypes (frequency above 0.001) were also detected in blood, suggesting blood repertoires may reflect thyroid immune responses. A model built on a 13 V-J signature distinguished ophthalmopathy from stable hyperthyroidism, reaching 85% to 90% sensitivity and 81.08% specificity in cross-validation and 80%/75% in testing.

Stable Graves' hyperthyroidism was defined as no progression to ophthalmopathy during 18 months of follow-up. The hyperthyroidism patients were between 18 and 65 years old and newly diagnosed, with a disease duration of less than 2 months. Exclusion was applied to patients with uncontrolled infections, other autoimmune diseases, pregnancy or lactation. Diagnoses relied on clinical symptoms, serum thyroxine and TRAb, thyroid ultrasound and orbital computed tomography. PBMCs were isolated from 10 ml of fresh peripheral blood by Ficoll-Paque density gradient centrifugation. Total RNA was extracted using Trizol reagent, and RNA quality was assessed on an Agilent 2100 Bioanalyzer.

The V gene is TRBV28 and the J gene is TRBJ1-2, with the D gene call left open. The material sequenced was blood. This clonotype originated in a man aged 25-40 years with Graves' hyperthyroidism. The sequenced DNA is TGTGCCAGCAGTCCCCGGACCTACTACACCTTC. It translates to CASSPRTYYTF.